A selection of T cell receptor beta chains follows, all from one sample in a study of blood T cell repertoires in COVID-19. Assay: immunoSEQ multiplex PCR; the TCRdb copy retains only in-frame clones and omits some. The sample gives over 130,000 clones, roughly 86% of which show up once; under 7% is in the top ten. Source material: peripheral blood. The receptors stem from a human donor in a cohort sampled during active COVID-19. Each CDR3 is given with its conserved first and last residue. A D gene is named only where the DNA matches it firmly. A clone size is listed for some rows: how often the clone was seen (once, few, many), or a class if it is expanded.

D,J,V,size,CDR3,DNA
TRBD1,TRBJ2-1,TRBV7-3,NA,CASSLTAGGGGNEQFF,TGTGCCAGCAGCTTAACGGCAGGGGGCGGTGGGAATGAGCAGTTCTTC
NA,TRBJ1-3,TRBV3-1/TRBV3-2,NA,CASSRGHSGNTIYF,TGTGCCAGCAGCCGTGGCCACTCTGGAAACACCATATATTTT
TRBD1,TRBJ2-3,TRBV7-3,NA,CASSLTGAADTQYF,TGTGCCAGCAGCTTGACAGGGGCCGCAGATACGCAGTATTTT
TRBD2,TRBJ2-3,TRBV25-1,NA,CASGGLARSTDTQYF,TGTGCCAGCGGGGGACTAGCCCGGAGCACAGATACGCAGTATTTT
NA,TRBJ2-5,TRBV28,NA,CASSSLYGGTQTQYF,TGTGCCAGCAGTTCCCTATACGGGGGTACACAGACCCAGTACTTC
NA,TRBJ2-5,TRBV2,NA,CASSEASGGQDQETQYF,TGTGCCAGCAGTGAAGCGTCGGGGGGACAAGACCAAGAGACCCAGTACTTC
TRBD2,TRBJ2-2,TRBV30,NA,CAWSPYSGRASGELFF,TGTGCCTGGAGTCCCTATAGCGGGAGGGCAAGCGGGGAGCTGTTTTTT
NA,TRBJ1-2,TRBV6-4,NA,CASSDGVGLYVGGYTF,TGTGCCAGCAGTGACGGTGTGGGACTCTATGTTGGTGGCTACACCTTC
TRBD1,TRBJ2-7,TRBV7-9,NA,CASSRPTGGTYEQYF,TGTGCCAGCAGTCGCCCGACAGGGGGCACCTACGAGCAGTACTTC
TRBD2,TRBJ2-7,TRBV11-2,few,CASSLAGGETYEQYF,TGTGCCAGCAGCTTAGCGGGAGGGGAGACCTACGAGCAGTACTTC
NA,TRBJ2-1,TRBV6-5,NA,CASNRQIYNEQFF,TGTGCCAGCAACAGACAGATCTACAATGAGCAGTTCTTC
TRBD1,TRBJ1-1,TRBV7-9,NA,CASSATGGTEAFF,TGTGCCAGCAGCGCAACAGGGGGCACTGAAGCTTTCTTT
TRBD2,TRBJ2-2,TRBV5-4,few,CASSSPAGGPTGELFF,TGTGCCAGCAGCTCCCCAGCGGGAGGGCCCACCGGGGAGCTGTTTTTT
TRBD2,TRBJ2-5,TRBV2,NA,CASSVASGGQETQYF,TGTGCCAGCAGTGTTGCTAGCGGGGGCCAAGAGACCCAGTACTTC
NA,TRBJ1-2,TRBV19,NA,CASSIPGQLYGYTF,TGTGCCAGTAGTATTCCCGGACAGCTCTATGGCTACACCTTC
NA,TRBJ2-3,TRBV9,NA,CASSVVGGTDTQYF,TGTGCCAGCAGCGTAGTCGGGGGCACAGATACGCAGTATTTT
TRBD2,TRBJ2-2,TRBV28,NA,CASSPGRETGELFF,TGTGCCAGCAGCCCAGGGCGGGAGACCGGGGAGCTGTTTTTT
TRBD2,TRBJ2-3,TRBV28,NA,CASRASGRLTDTQYF,TGTGCCAGCAGGGCTAGCGGGAGGTTGACAGATACGCAGTATTTT
NA,TRBJ2-5,TRBV6-4,NA,CASRRRGWAQYF,TGTGCCAGCAGGCGGCGAGGGTGGGCTCAGTACTTC
NA,TRBJ1-5,TRBV6-5,NA,CASSYSGQGPQHF,TGTGCCAGCAGTTACTCGGGACAAGGGCCCCAGCATTTT
TRBD1,TRBJ1-2,TRBV2,NA,CASRTGTGNGYTF,TGTGCCAGCAGAACCGGGACAGGGAATGGCTACACCTTC
NA,TRBJ1-4,TRBV29-1,NA,CSVDSGMANEKLFF,TGCAGCGTTGACTCGGGTATGGCTAATGAAAAACTGTTTTTT
TRBD2,TRBJ2-1,TRBV7-3,NA,CASSPYSGRVRYNEQFF,TGTGCCAGCAGCCCATATAGCGGGAGAGTTAGGTACAATGAGCAGTTCTTC
NA,TRBJ2-7,TRBV2,NA,CASSEAGLGYEQYF,TGTGCCAGCAGTGAAGCGGGGCTTGGATACGAGCAGTACTTC
NA,TRBJ2-1,TRBV6-6,NA,CASTAGYPYNEQFF,TGTGCCAGCACCGCAGGGTACCCCTACAATGAGCAGTTCTTC
NA,TRBJ2-5,TRBV19,NA,CASSTGEEETQYF,TGTGCCAGTTCGACAGGTGAAGAAGAGACCCAGTACTTC
NA,TRBJ2-1,TRBV7-9,few,CASSPSVEQFF,TGTGCCAGCAGCCCGTCCGTTGAGCAGTTCTTC
NA,TRBJ2-3,TRBV9,NA,CASSGSRGLDTQYF,TGTGCCAGCAGCGGGAGTAGGGGATTAGATACGCAGTATTTT
TRBD1,TRBJ2-7,TRBV19,NA,CASSQRTGVNGQYF,TGTGCCAGTAGTCAACGGACAGGGGTAAATGGGCAGTACTTC
TRBD1,TRBJ2-2,TRBV11-2,NA,CASSLLPGTANTGELFF,TGTGCCAGCAGCCTCTTGCCCGGGACAGCGAACACCGGGGAGCTGTTTTTT
NA,TRBJ1-4,TRBV9,NA,CASSVGLATNEKLFF,TGTGCCAGCAGCGTAGGCCTAGCAACTAATGAAAAACTGTTTTTT
NA,TRBJ1-1,TRBV2,NA,CASSEPRMVRGNTEAFF,TGTGCCAGCAGTGAACCCCGGATGGTGCGAGGAAACACTGAAGCTTTCTTT
TRBD2,TRBJ2-7,TRBV6-5,NA,CASSHYLAGGLEQYF,TGTGCCAGCAGTCACTATCTAGCGGGGGGTCTCGAGCAGTACTTC
NA,TRBJ1-2,TRBV6-5,NA,CASSYWGGARDGYTF,TGTGCCAGCAGTTACTGGGGGGGGGCGCGAGATGGCTACACCTTC
TRBD1,TRBJ1-5,TRBV5-3,few,CARSLSLGTGLVARSGAGEPQHF,TGTGCCAGAAGCTTGTCCCTCGGGACAGGGTTGGTGGCCCGGTCGGGGGCCGGGGAGCCCCAGCATTTT
TRBD1,TRBJ1-3,TRBV9,NA,CASSPSGGQGITSGNTIYF,TGTGCCAGCAGCCCAAGTGGGGGACAGGGGATCACCTCTGGAAACACCATATATTTT
NA,TRBJ1-1,TRBV7-8,NA,CASSPYRDLNTEAFF,TGTGCCAGCAGCCCCTACCGGGATCTGAACACTGAAGCTTTCTTT
NA,TRBJ1-2,TRBV29-1,NA,CSVGFGANNWNYGYTF,TGCAGCGTTGGTTTTGGGGCTAATAACTGGAACTATGGCTACACCTTC
NA,TRBJ1-1,TRBV5-6,NA,CASSLLSLRHSGEAFF,TGTGCCAGCAGCTTGCTAAGTTTGAGACACTCAGGTGAAGCTTTCTTT
NA,TRBJ1-2,TRBV5-1,NA,CASSLSVNYGYTF,TGCGCCAGCAGCTTGTCGGTGAACTATGGCTACACCTTC
NA,TRBJ2-3,TRBV11-2,NA,CASSDRLGSHTDTQYF,TGTGCCAGCAGCGACCGACTAGGATCCCACACAGATACGCAGTATTTT
NA,TRBJ1-1,TRBV6-6,NA,CASSYGLGRTEAFF,TGTGCCAGCAGTTACGGACTGGGAAGGACTGAAGCTTTCTTT
NA,TRBJ1-4,TRBV5-8,many,CASSLPGTGFNEKLFF,TGTGCCAGCAGCTTACCCGGAACAGGGTTCAATGAAAAACTGTTTTTT
NA,TRBJ2-2,TRBV10-1,NA,CASSSTGKETGELFF,TGCGCCAGCAGCTCTACAGGGAAGGAGACCGGGGAGCTGTTTTTT
TRBD1,TRBJ1-3,TRBV5-1,NA,CASSRGQVAGNTIYF,TGCGCCAGCAGCAGGGGACAGGTTGCTGGAAACACCATATATTTT